The 20 T cell receptor beta chains below were found in one sample sequenced in a study of CD8+ T cells in alopecia areata. Following RNA extraction, reverse transcription yielded cDNA that acted as the sequencing template. Using immunoSEQ multiplex PCR, the repertoire was profiled, and TCRdb retains in-frame clones only, with some absent. The table has approximately 170,000 clones, 55% to 70% seen once. Treatment in this sample: oral pan-JAK inhibitor, 5-10 mg twice daily. Here the sequenced sample was CD4+ T cells sorted from blood, taken at week 4, from a patient treated with tofacitinib. These receptors came from a human donor with alopecia areata.

This clone has only a few counts. The chain combines TRBV7-8 with TRBJ1-1; no definite D call. From germline, CDR1 is SGHVS and CDR2 FQNEAQ. The CDR3 extends over 12 amino acids. The germline V and J ends were trimmed by 0 bases and 11 bases, with 10 bases remaining between them. CDR3 DNA: TGTGCCAGCAGCTTAGCCGGGAATTGGGCTTTCTTT. Translating gives CASSLAGNWAFF.

This clone was seen more than once but under ten times. The chain employs TRBV7-2 and TRBJ1-3; D is possibly TRBD1 (6 bases). Trimming removed 10 bases from V and 9 bases from J, with 22 bases in between. Per germline, CDR1 SGHTA and CDR2 FQGNSA. The CDR3 is made up of 14 amino acids. This chain's CDR3 is CATSPGHSKGTIYF. As DNA, the CDR3 is TGTGCCACCTCGCCGGGACATTCAAAAGGCACCATATATTTT.

The rearrangement uses TRBV30 and TRBJ1-2; 9 positions agree with TRBD1. The germline V gene encodes CDR1 GTSNPN and CDR2 SVGIG (reference sequence). The CDR3 contains 13 residues. The V segment lost 2 bases and the J segment 6 bases; nucleotides outside the gene matches: 4. This chain's CDR3 is CAWSTWTGDGYTF. In DNA, the CDR3 is TGTGCCTGGAGTACCTGGACAGGGGATGGCTACACCTTC.

The rearrangement links TRBV2 to TRBJ1-2; D is undetermined. Germline V gene sequence: CDR1 SNHLY, CDR2 FYNNEI. This CDR3 has 10 residues. V was cut by 6 bases and J by 4 bases, with 3 bases left in between. The CDR3 DNA is TGTGCCAGCAGCCCCTATGGCTACACCTTC. Translation: CASSPYGYTF.

The sample holds a few counts of this clone. This sequence joins TRBV29-1 and TRBJ2-7, with 7 bases identical to TRBD2. CDR1 is SQVTM, CDR2 ANQGSEA, per germline. Trimming at V came to 0 bases and at J to 2 bases, leaving 7 bases not matched to a gene. CDR3 length: 15 amino acids. For the CDR3, the DNA is TGCAGCGTTGAAGATGTCGGGGGGACCGCCTACGAGCAGTACTTC. Translating it yields CSVEDVGGTAYEQYF.

This clone came up a few times. The CDR3 loop is CASSLPPAGAAYEQYF. The CDR3 bases are TGCGCCAGCAGCTTACCCCCGGCGGGAGCTGCCTACGAGCAGTACTTC. V and J are TRBV5-1 and TRBJ2-7; 7 bases fit TRBD2. With V trimmed by 2 bases and J by 2 bases, 10 bases remained unmatched. From germline, CDR1 is SGHRS and CDR2 YFSETQ. The CDR3 is 16 amino acids. The full variable domain, with the rest looked up from reference TRBV5-1 and TRBJ2-7, is KAGVTQTPRYLIKTRGQQVTLSCSPISGHRSVSWYQQTPGQGLQFLFEYFSETQRNKGNFPGRFSGRQFSNSRSEMNVSTLELGDSALYLCASSLPPAGAAYEQYFGPGTRLTVT.

This clone was seen a handful of times. Distinct nucleotide sequences in the sample also encode this CDR3. This chain uses TRBV20-1 with TRBJ2-7; D unclear. CDR1 and CDR2 from the germline V gene are DFQATT and SNEGSKA (reference sequence). This CDR3 has 11 amino acids. Trimming took off 3 bases at V and 0 bases at J, with 3 bases between the two ends. The CDR3 sequence is CSARISYEQYF. The CDR3 nucleotides are TGCAGTGCTAGGATCTCCTACGAGCAGTACTTC.

The chain recombines TRBV13 with TRBJ2-3; no firm D call. The CDR3 is 11 amino acids. Germline V gene data show CDR1 as PRHDT and CDR2 as FYEKMQ (reference sequence). The V and J ends lost 5 bases and 6 bases respectively, with 6 bases between them. In nucleotides, the CDR3 is TGTGCCAGCAGCCGCCTGGATACGCAGTATTTT. Its protein product is CASSRLDTQYF.

This clone has just one count. V gene TRBV7-2 combines with J gene TRBJ2-7; D possibly corresponds to TRBD2 (6 bases). Germline V gene sequence: CDR1 SGHTA, CDR2 FQGNSA. Trimming shortened V by 2 bases and J by 4 bases, and 18 bases separated the two germline ends. The CDR3 consists of 16 residues. The CDR3 sequence is CASSLPSVRGRYEQYF. The CDR3 nucleotides are TGTGCCAGCAGCTTACCTAGCGTACGGGGAAGGTACGAGCAGTACTTC.

The rearrangement uses TRBV6-6 and TRBJ1-3; D is undetermined. V lost 6 bases, J lost 8 bases, and 14 bases lay in between. CDR3 length: 13 residues. Germline CDR1 MNHNY, CDR2 SVGAGI (reference sequence). The CDR3 spells CASSRTSGYTIYF. As DNA, the CDR3 is TGTGCCAGCAGCCGTACATCCGGGTACACCATATATTTT.

The chain employs TRBV29-1 and TRBJ2-1; the match to TRBD1 covers 8 bases. Germline lookup yields CDR1 SQVTM and CDR2 ANQGSEA. There are 14 residues in the CDR3. J was trimmed by 8 bases and V by 4 bases; bases with no gene match: 10. CDR3 amino acids: CSVGRTGLWDEQFF. The CDR3 nucleotides read TGCAGCGTTGGGAGGACAGGGTTGTGGGATGAGCAGTTCTTC.

This chain links TRBV6-1 with TRBJ2-3; perhaps D is TRBD1 or TRBD2 (5 bases each). Per germline, CDR1 MNHNS and CDR2 SASEGT. Trimming pared 6 bases from V and 5 bases from J, leaving 6 bases between. This CDR3 region has 11 residues. CDR3 loop: CASRRGDTQYF. In DNA, the CDR3 is TGTGCCAGCAGGAGGGGAGATACGCAGTATTTT.

This clone was recorded only once. The gene calls are TRBV5-4 and TRBJ2-3, with D possibly TRBD2 on 5 matching bases. The V and J ends lost 6 bases and 6 bases respectively, with 8 bases between them. Germline CDR1 is SGHNT and CDR2 is YYREEE (reference sequence). The CDR3 totals 11 residues. The CDR3 DNA follows: TGTGCCAGCACCTCGGGGGATACGCAGTATTTT. It yields the protein CASTSGDTQYF.

The rearrangement uses TRBV18 and TRBJ1-5; D ambiguous. The CDR3 runs 14 residues. Per germline, CDR1 KGHSH and CDR2 LQKENI. V was pared by 2 bases and J by 3 bases, with 8 bases between. The CDR3 reads CASSPLPDNQPQHF. CDR3 DNA: TGTGCCAGCTCACCATTGCCGGACAATCAGCCCCAGCATTTT.

The rearrangement links TRBV7-2 to TRBJ2-7, with D possibly TRBD2 on 5 matching bases. The germline V gene has CDR1 SGHTA and CDR2 FQGNSA. V was pared by 6 bases and J by 7 bases, with 22 bases between. The CDR3 is made up of 15 amino acids. DNA of the CDR3: TGTGCCAGCAGTTACGATATGGGGAGTTGGGAAGAGCAGTACTTC. It yields the protein CASSYDMGSWEEQYF.

The J gene is TRBJ1-2, the V gene TRBV30; no reliable D call. The CDR3 spans 10 residues. The ends were cut back, 5 bases at V and 4 bases at J, with 5 bases in the middle. CDR1 and CDR2 from the germline V gene are GTSNPN and SVGIG (reference sequence). Here the CDR3 reads CAWGVYGYTF. In DNA form, the CDR3 reads TGTGCCTGGGGGGTCTATGGCTACACCTTC.

V gene TRBV28 combines with J gene TRBJ2-3; 7 nucleotides line up with TRBD1. The CDR3 sequence is 15 residues long. The V segment lost 4 bases and the J segment 2 bases; nucleotides outside the gene matches: 6. CDR1 and CDR2 from the germline V gene are MDHEN and SYDVKM. CDR3 DNA: TGTGCCAGCAGTTCCACAGGGGCCAACACAGATACGCAGTATTTT. Encoded protein: CASSSTGANTDTQYF.

The chain carries TRBV7-2 and TRBJ2-5, with TRBD2 matching 8 bases. Germline V gives CDR1 SGHTA, CDR2 FQGNSA. V lost 1 base and J lost 5; bases outside the gene matches: 9. The CDR3 covers 16 residues. Here the CDR3 DNA reads TGTGCCAGCAGCTTAGGATCTAGCGGGCGATCGGAGACCCAGTACTTC. Amino acids: CASSLGSSGRSETQYF.

This clone was detected only a few times. The chain links TRBV29-1 to TRBJ2-5; 9 positions agree with TRBD2. The CDR3 runs 12 residues. Losses at the gene ends were 3 bases for V and 4 bases for J; bases not matched to a gene: 0. The germline gives CDR1 SQVTM, CDR2 ANQGSEA. The CDR3 here is CSVDSGRETQYF. Here the CDR3 DNA reads TGCAGCGTTGATAGCGGGAGAGAGACCCAGTACTTC.

This clone was observed a handful of times. The chain links TRBV29-1 to TRBJ2-5; D is perhaps TRBD2 (5 bases). Germline CDR1 SQVTM, CDR2 ANQGSEA. V was trimmed by 7 bases and J by 5 bases, leaving 8 bases between them. The CDR3 runs 10 residues. CDR3 sequence (DNA): TGCAGCGCTAGCTGGGAGACCCAGTACTTC. Its protein product is CSASWETQYF.